This T cell receptor beta chain was identified in a study of T cell responses to AZD1222 COVID-19 vaccine. From germline, CDR1 is SGHRS and CDR2 YFSETQ. V was clipped by 0 bases and J by 2 bases, with 11 bases between them. The CDR3 loop spans 15 amino acids. Study results and caveats: Epitopes outside B.1.351 and B.1.1.7 mutated regions reportedly drew nearly half of spike TCRs. There were repertoire samples only from the period after the peak T cell response.

Turning to this clone: Its antigen remains unknown.

The repertoire was sequenced with immunoSEQ multiplex PCR; TCRdb's copy has only in-frame clones and lacks some. The profile shows some 150,000 clones, over 90% of them singletons. The source material was peripheral blood, sampled on day 0 of MenACWY control vaccination. The V and J genes are TRBV5-1 and TRBJ2-5; D perhaps matches TRBD2 (6 bases). The clonotype comes from an adult in good health. CDR3 amino acids: CASSLGPSAQETQYF. The CDR3 coding sequence is TGCGCCAGCAGCTTGGGGCCTAGCGCACAAGAGACCCAGTACTTC.